This T cell receptor beta chain was recovered during a study of T cell repertoires in cytomegalovirus infection. In the study overall: It was the public TCR beta signatures that indicated both CMV infection and matching HLA type.

Deletions cut 1 base from V and 0 bases from J, with 21 bases between. This CDR3 has 19 residues. Germline V gene sequence: CDR1 LGHNA, CDR2 YSLEER. MiXCR, run by TCRdb on the reads, gives a single entry per CDR3 protein. The repertoire holds around 310,000 distinct CDR3 sequences, with about a sixth as singletons. This rearrangement joins TRBV4-3 to TRBJ1-1; no clear D. Sequencing was performed on PBMCs. The TCR was taken from a human donor in good health (CMV status not recorded). Some clones in this sample may be carry-over from other donors' samples. CDR3 residues: CASSQVLDKVPAMNTEAFF. CDR3 coding DNA: TGCGCCAGCAGCCAAGTTTTAGATAAGGTTCCCGCCATGAACACTGAAGCTTTCTTT.